The T cell receptor beta chain under discussion was sequenced for a study of T cell responses to AZD1222 COVID-19 vaccine. Whole-study results and caveats: Of spike-specific TCRs, nearly half reportedly target regions left unmutated in variants. White British donors predominated, females outnumbered males, and clonal diversity was possibly underestimated. No repertoire was sampled before or during the peak T cell response, only after it. Spike-specific TCR breadth and depth both grew after two AZD1222 doses.

The repertoire was sequenced with immunoSEQ multiplex PCR; TCRdb's copy has only in-frame clones and lacks some. This sample carries more than 120,000 clones, around 90% of them seen once, and the ten largest clones take about 5%. This CDR3 comprises 15 residues. The germline CDR1 and CDR2 sequences are SGDLS and YYNGEE. Trimming shortened V by 0 bases and J by 0 bases, and 7 bases separated the two germline ends. Of note for this clone: The antigen remains unidentified. Within the sample, other DNA sequences also encode this same CDR3.

V usage is TRBV9 and J usage is TRBJ1-5; D gene ambiguous. The receptor comes from an adult who received the MenACWY meningococcal vaccine as a control. Sequencing was performed on peripheral blood, taken 28 days after the second dose of the MenACWY control vaccine. The CDR3 loop is CASSVGSYSNQPQHF. The CDR3 DNA reads as TGTGCCAGCAGCGTAGGTTCCTATAGCAATCAGCCCCAGCATTTT. Complete variable domain (other parts from reference TRBV9 and TRBJ1-5): DSGVTQTPKHLITATGQRVTLRCSPRSGDLSVYWYQQSLDQGLQFLIQYYNGEERAKGNILERFSAQQFPDLHSELNLSSLELGDSALYFCASSVGSYSNQPQHFGDGTRLSIL.